This TCR beta chain is drawn from a study of T cell responses to AZD1222 COVID-19 vaccine. Using immunoSEQ multiplex PCR, the repertoire was profiled, and TCRdb retains in-frame clones only, with some absent. The data hold 80,000 or so clones, with just over 90% observed a single time. Between the trimmed V and J ends, which lost 2 bases and 3 bases, there was a span of 4 bases. The CDR3 is 12 residues long. The germline CDR1 and CDR2 sequences are MDHEN and SYDVKM. The V gene is TRBV28, the J gene TRBJ1-1, with D uncertain. Sequencing used peripheral blood, obtained on day 0 of MenACWY control vaccination. The clonotype originates from an adult in good health. The CDR3 DNA is TGTGCCAGCAGTTTAATGTACACTGAAGCTTTCTTT. Protein: CASSLMYTEAFF.